This TCR beta chain was obtained from a study of blood T cell repertoires in COVID-19 (TCRdb year 2020). With respect to the entire study: Collaborator samples came from the United States, Italy and Spain and covered acute and convalescent phases of COVID-19. Nearly every sample came with metadata listing a de-identified subject ID, COVID-19 status, age in years and sex. Where available, HLA class I and class II types were obtained from metadata supplied by the sample provider rather than from assay-based typing. Samples came from the ongoing ImmuneRACE study (first 160 participants) plus 1,254 subjects from 6 global collaborators. The prospective study material was composed of cDNA or gDNA derived from T cells, B-cell-depleted T cells, or PBMCs. The dataset comprised deeply sampled blood TCRbeta repertoires from subjects exposed to, actively infected with, or recovered from COVID-19. A freely available public database, intended as a resource for researchers studying the immune response to SARS-CoV-2, is where the repertoires were released. The investigation overall reported the following: The amount of clinical and demographic metadata varied by source and participant and was provided uncurated.

Collaborating institutions collected whole blood in K2EDTA tubes following their own protocols. For TCRbeta analysis, collaborators shipped samples in one of three forms: frozen whole blood, isolated PBMCs, or DNA extracted from either of those sample types. TCRbeta CDR3 regions were amplified from genomic DNA using the immunoSEQ Assay, a bias-controlled multiplex PCR. From the authors' description of their analysis: Nucleated cell counts per sample were estimated from amplification of reference gene primers within the assay. Sequence reads were collapsed and filtered to measure the absolute abundance of every unique TCRbeta CDR3 rearrangement. For each sample, productive Simpson clonality was calculated as the square root of Simpson's diversity index across productive rearrangements. Entries here come from immuneACCESS through TCRdb and include only in-frame sequences with V and J called. Some clones fail to appear in such tables; in the studies checked, an unresolved V gene covers under half of the shortfall, and the cause of the remainder is unknown. The V and J calls and clone size come from that table; D and trimming were worked out from the DNA. Here the sample has 400,000 or so clones; more than 85% occur a single time. About 3% of the sample is taken by the ten largest.

Comments on this clone: Its antigen is not yet known. No base quality values were provided; no much bigger clone lies one nucleotide off.

V trim: 2 bases; J trim: 7 bases; unmatched bases: 3. The CDR3 starts with the cysteine, ends with the phenylalanine, and has 14 residues. The read is trimmed to its CDR3 DNA, 42 bases read in frame from base 1. The CDR1 and CDR2 encoded by the germline V gene (reference sequence) are GTSNPN and SVGIG. The specimen sequenced was peripheral blood. The V and J segments used are TRBV30 and TRBJ1-6; 9 central nucleotides agree with TRBD1. The clonotype comes from a human donor in a cohort sampled during active COVID-19. The nucleotides read TGTGCCTGGAGTTCGACAGGGGGAAATTCACCCCTCCACTTT. This sequence encodes CAWSSTGGNSPLHF. When the CDR3 is completed using the reference TRBV30 and TRBJ1-6 genes on either side, the full variable domain is SQTIHQWPATLVQPVGSPLSLECTVEGTSNPNLYWYRQAAGRGLQLLFYSVGIGQISSEVPQNLSASRPQDRQFILSSKKLLLSDSGFYLCAWSSTGGNSPLHFGNGTRLTVT.